This T cell receptor beta chain was profiled in a study of shared clonotypes between healthy human individuals. Study as a whole: Donor composition was a couple of women and three men, aged 18 to 49. The study, taken as a whole, reports: The generation probabilities recorded for non-shared clonotypes fell below those of clonotypes shared by all four donors. Among donors, the sharing of clonotypes was expected to be influenced by sequencing depth.

Naive CD8 cells were CD45RO-negative, positively selected for CCR7, excluding terminally differentiated effector memory CD45RA+ cells. Adults of Caucasian background living in Nashville, Tennessee made up all donors. Details on this clone: Its target is unknown.

Losses at the gene ends were 4 bases for V and 1 base for J; bases not matched to a gene: 5. CDR3 length: 15 amino acids. CDR1 and CDR2 (germline): SGHRS, YFSETQ. TCRdb keeps only in-frame clones here, not all; method: immunoSEQ multiplex PCR. The data show hundreds of thousands of clones, with about 96% seen just once and approximately 0.12% held by the top ten. This clonotype was obtained from a woman aged 25 to 39 in good health. The source material was naive CD8+ T cells sorted from blood. V and J are TRBV5-1 and TRBJ2-5; 9 nucleotides match TRBD2. The CDR3 reads CASSISSGIQETQYF. The CDR3 DNA sequence: TGCGCCAGCAGCATCTCTAGCGGGATCCAAGAGACCCAGTACTTC.